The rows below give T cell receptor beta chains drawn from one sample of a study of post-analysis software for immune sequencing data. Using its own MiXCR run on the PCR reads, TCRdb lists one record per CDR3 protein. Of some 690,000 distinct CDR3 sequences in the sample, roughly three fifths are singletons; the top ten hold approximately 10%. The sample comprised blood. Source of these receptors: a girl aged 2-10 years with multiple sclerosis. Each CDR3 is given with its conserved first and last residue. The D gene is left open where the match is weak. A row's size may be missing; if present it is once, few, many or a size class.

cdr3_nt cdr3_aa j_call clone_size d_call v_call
TGTGCCAGCAGCTTTGCGGATCTTCGACAGGGGAGATACAATGAGCAGTTCTTC CASSFADLRQGRYNEQFF TRBJ2-1 - TRBD1 TRBV7-2
TGTGCCAGCGGATTTGATAGCATTCAGTACTTC CASGFDSIQYF TRBJ2-4 - - TRBV7-2
TGTGCCAGCAGGGACAGGGGTGTAGATACGCAGTATTTT CASRDRGVDTQYF TRBJ2-3 few TRBD1 TRBV12-3/TRBV12-4
TGTGCCATCCAGTCGGACAGGACCGCTTCCTACGAGCAGTACTTC CAIQSDRTASYEQYF TRBJ2-7 - TRBD1 TRBV6-2/TRBV6-3
TGTGCCCCATCGGGTAGCTCCTACAATGAGCAGTTCTTC CAPSGSSYNEQFF TRBJ2-1 - - TRBV10-3
TGCAGTGCTTTAGCGGGAGCGGGCTACAATGAGCAGTTCTTC CSALAGAGYNEQFF TRBJ2-1 few TRBD2 TRBV20-1
TGTGCCAGCAGCCAAGACAGGGCCGAGCAGTTCTTC CASSQDRAEQFF TRBJ2-1 - - TRBV4-2
TGTGCCAGCAGGGGGTATCCACAGGGGAGGGACGAGACCCAGTACTTC CASRGYPQGRDETQYF TRBJ2-5 few - TRBV6-5
TGCAGTGCCAGACAGGACTTCCAAGAGACCCAGTACTTC CSARQDFQETQYF TRBJ2-5 few - TRBV20-1
TGTGCCAGCAGACGGACCGGGACTAGCTTCTACAATGAGCAGTTCTTC CASRRTGTSFYNEQFF TRBJ2-1 - TRBD2 TRBV27
TGCAGCGTTGAAGGTCCGGGTTCATATGGCTACACCTTC CSVEGPGSYGYTF TRBJ1-2 - - TRBV29-1
TGTGCCAGCAGCTTGGTGCAGGATCAGCCCCAGCATTTT CASSLVQDQPQHF TRBJ1-5 - - TRBV5-5
TGTGCCAGCAGCTTAGTAAGGGCGGTGGTAGAGACCCAGTACTTC CASSLVRAVVETQYF TRBJ2-5 - - TRBV7-2
TGTGCCAGCACTTTCCAGCCAGGGGCCAACGTCCTGACTTTC CASTFQPGANVLTF TRBJ2-6 - - TRBV7-9
TGCAGCGTTGAAGATACTAGCGGGGCCTCCTACAATGAGCAGTTCTTC CSVEDTSGASYNEQFF TRBJ2-1 - TRBD2 TRBV29-1
TGCGCCAGCAGCCAAGTTGGGTCTGCGGGGCTTTGGAATGAGCAGTTCTTC CASSQVGSAGLWNEQFF TRBJ2-1 - - TRBV4-3
TGCAGTGCTAGACCGGGACAAAGCGTCTACAATGAGCAGTTCTTC CSARPGQSVYNEQFF TRBJ2-1 - - TRBV20-1
TGTGCCAGCAGCCAAGATCTTCCGAGAAGGGGCACAGATACGCAGTATTTT CASSQDLPRRGTDTQYF TRBJ2-3 - - TRBV3-1
TGTGCATCCCAAGGGGCAGGTACTCCCTACGAGCAGTACTTC CASQGAGTPYEQYF TRBJ2-7 few - TRBV30
TGTGCCAGCACCCGCAGGGAGGAAGTTGGCTACACCTTC CASTRREEVGYTF TRBJ1-2 - - TRBV6-2/TRBV6-3
TGCAGTGCTAATGGTGAGCCCGGGACTAGCGGGAGTGGCGACGAGCAGTACTTC CSANGEPGTSGSGDEQYF TRBJ2-7 many TRBD2 TRBV20-1
TGCAGCGTTGAATCCCCGGGACTAGCGGGACTAGAGCAGTACTTC CSVESPGLAGLEQYF TRBJ2-7 - TRBD2 TRBV29-1
TGTGCCAGCAGTTCCGCAAGCAATCAGCCCCAGCATTTT CASSSASNQPQHF TRBJ1-5 - - TRBV12-3/TRBV12-4
TGCAGTGCTAGCTCTCAAGCGGGAGTGGGGGAGCAGTACTTC CSASSQAGVGEQYF TRBJ2-4 - TRBD2 TRBV20-1
TGCAGTGCTAGAGACAGGGGGCGCCCAGATACGCAGTATTTT CSARDRGRPDTQYF TRBJ2-3 few TRBD1 TRBV20-1
TGTGCCAGCAGCTTAGCGGCATGGGGGCAAGAGACCCAGTACTTC CASSLAAWGQETQYF TRBJ2-5 - - TRBV7-9
TGTGCCAGCATTGGCGCCGGGGATGAGCAGTTCTTC CASIGAGDEQFF TRBJ2-1 - - TRBV9
TGTGCCAGCAGTGAAGGGCTCACGGGCACCTTC CASSEGLTGTF TRBJ1-2 - - TRBV2
TGCAGTGCTAGAGATGAGATACCAACTAGCGGGAGCGCTCGGGTCTACAATGAGCAGTTCTTC CSARDEIPTSGSARVYNEQFF TRBJ2-1 - TRBD2 TRBV20-1
TGCGCCAGCAGGATTAGGGACTATGGCTACACCTTC CASRIRDYGYTF TRBJ1-2 few - TRBV5-1
TGCAGCGTTGCGCTGGACAGACAGCCCTACAATGAGCAGTTCTTC CSVALDRQPYNEQFF TRBJ2-1 few - TRBV29-1
TGCAGCGTCCCAGTAACGGGGACCACTGAAGCTTTCTTT CSVPVTGTTEAFF TRBJ1-1 - - TRBV29-1
TGTGCCAGCAGCCAAGAGGTAGTTGCAGGGATTGGAGAGACCCAGTACTTC CASSQEVVAGIGETQYF TRBJ2-5 - - TRBV3-1
TGTGCCAGCAGCTCACTAGCGGGGGGAACCACAGATACGCAGTATTTT CASSSLAGGTTDTQYF TRBJ2-3 - TRBD2 TRBV11-2
TGTGCCAGCTCGCTGGGGAGGGTTGGCACTGAAGCTTTCTTT CASSLGRVGTEAFF TRBJ1-1 few - TRBV11-2
TGCAGCGTTACAGGGGCGTTGAACACTGAAGCTTTCTTT CSVTGALNTEAFF TRBJ1-1 - TRBD1 TRBV29-1
TGCGCCAGCAGATCATACAGGTTCCAGACACGGACGGTCGGGACCCAGTACTTC CASRSYRFQTRTVGTQYF TRBJ2-5 - - TRBV4-3
TGTGCCAGCAGTTTAGGACAGGGGGTTCTAGCCAAAAACATTCAGTACTTC CASSLGQGVLAKNIQYF TRBJ2-4 - TRBD1 TRBV12-3/TRBV12-4
TGCAGCGTTAGGACAGAGTCAAACTATGGCTACACCTTC CSVRTESNYGYTF TRBJ1-2 few - TRBV29-1
TGCAGCGTTGAAGTTGTCAGATCGGACTATGGCTACACCTTC CSVEVVRSDYGYTF TRBJ1-2 - - TRBV29-1
TGTGCCACCAGTGCAGGACAGGGAGGTGAGCAGTTCTTC CATSAGQGGEQFF TRBJ2-1 - TRBD1 TRBV24-1
TGCAGCGTTTGGGGTAACAGGGGGCAAACCGGGGAGCTGTTTTTT CSVWGNRGQTGELFF TRBJ2-2 once TRBD1 TRBV29-1
TGCAGTGCTAGAGATCCGGCGGGACACACAGATACGCAGTATTTT CSARDPAGHTDTQYF TRBJ2-3 - - TRBV20-1
TGTGCCAGTAGTATAGGAGGGGACTCGGAGACCCAGTACTTC CASSIGGDSETQYF TRBJ2-5 - - TRBV19